This T cell receptor (beta chain) originates from a study of molecular identifiers for immune sequencing clone quantification. Bulk TCR libraries used previously described methods and listed TCR primers. TCRdb re-called the PCR reads through MiXCR, storing one row per CDR3 protein. The sample contains 35,000 to 45,000 distinct CDR3 sequences, about a fifth of which appear only once. This clonotype was detected many times. This CDR3 spans 13 amino acids. Trimming took 6 bases from V and 4 from J, leaving 12 bases between them. Germline CDR1 reads LNHDA; CDR2 reads SQIVND (reference sequence). V gene TRBV19 combines with J gene TRBJ1-1; D perhaps matches TRBD1 (6 bases). Sequencing was performed on naive CD8+ T cells from blood, with Jurkat cell RNA spiked in. Subset defined: FACS-sorted CD8+CD4-CCR7+CD45RA+ naive T cells. This sequence was found in a human donor in good health. Some libraries in this study had Jurkat cell RNA spiked in. The DNA for the CDR3 is TGTGCCAGTAGCTCGACAGGAGGCACTGAAGCTTTCTTT. It codes for CASSSTGGTEAFF.